Listed below are T cell receptor beta chains from one sample, sequenced in a study of CD8 T cells in Susac syndrome. TCRdb recomputed calls from the immunoSEQ multiplex PCR reads with MiXCR, one row per CDR3 protein. This sample has about 22,000 distinct CDR3 sequences, with around 92% found just once. Sequencing was performed on CD8+ T cells from PBMCs. The receptors come from a human donor in good health. Each CDR3 is given with its conserved first and last residue. Each record gives: CDR3 length, clone size, V gene, D gene, J gene, CDR3 protein, CDR3 DNA. D genes are given only for firm matches. A clone size is listed for some rows: how often the clone was seen (once, few, many), or a class if it is expanded.

cdr3_length: 14
clone_size: once
v_call: TRBV10-2
d_call: TRBD1
j_call: TRBJ2-1
cdr3_aa: CASSERGPGNEQFF
cdr3_nt: TGCGCCAGCAGTGAGAGGGGGCCGGGTAATGAGCAGTTCTTC

cdr3_length: 13
clone_size: once
v_call: TRBV5-4
d_call: NA
j_call: TRBJ1-3
cdr3_aa: CASSPPDSNTIYF
cdr3_nt: TGTGCCAGCAGCCCGCCGGACTCGAACACCATATATTTT

cdr3_length: 16
clone_size: NA
v_call: TRBV5-1
d_call: TRBD2
j_call: TRBJ2-5
cdr3_aa: CASSLNKGRGQETQYF
cdr3_nt: TGCGCCAGCAGCTTGAATAAAGGGAGGGGTCAAGAGACCCAGTACTTC

cdr3_length: 10
clone_size: NA
v_call: TRBV2
d_call: NA
j_call: TRBJ1-1
cdr3_aa: CASSGSEAFF
cdr3_nt: TGTGCCAGCTCCGGGTCTGAAGCTTTCTTT

cdr3_length: 16
clone_size: NA
v_call: TRBV6-5
d_call: NA
j_call: TRBJ2-5
cdr3_aa: CASSYTGQGSQETQYF
cdr3_nt: TGTGCCAGCAGTTATACGGGCCAGGGGAGCCAAGAGACCCAGTACTTC

cdr3_length: 13
clone_size: NA
v_call: TRBV13
d_call: TRBD2
j_call: TRBJ2-3
cdr3_aa: CASSRGLAGTQYF
cdr3_nt: TGTGCCAGCAGCCGAGGACTAGCGGGTACGCAGTATTTT

cdr3_length: 15
clone_size: NA
v_call: TRBV20-1
d_call: NA
j_call: TRBJ1-4
cdr3_aa: CSARGAGVVDEKLFF
cdr3_nt: TGCAGTGCTAGAGGCGCTGGGGTAGTGGATGAAAAACTGTTTTTT

cdr3_length: 17
clone_size: NA
v_call: TRBV27
d_call: NA
j_call: TRBJ1-1
cdr3_aa: CASSPLSAVGMNTEAFF
cdr3_nt: TGTGCCAGCAGCCCTCTTTCGGCTGTTGGCATGAACACTGAAGCTTTCTTT

cdr3_length: 12
clone_size: NA
v_call: TRBV19
d_call: NA
j_call: TRBJ2-2
cdr3_aa: CASREGNGELFF
cdr3_nt: TGTGCCAGTAGAGAGGGGAACGGGGAGCTGTTTTTT

cdr3_length: 13
clone_size: NA
v_call: TRBV6-4
d_call: TRBD1
j_call: TRBJ2-2
cdr3_aa: CASSYRGNGELFF
cdr3_nt: TGTGCCAGCAGCTACAGGGGAAACGGGGAGCTGTTTTTT

cdr3_length: 15
clone_size: NA
v_call: TRBV7-2
d_call: NA
j_call: TRBJ2-3
cdr3_aa: CASSLVGASTDTQYF
cdr3_nt: TGTGCCAGCAGCTTAGTAGGAGCTAGCACAGATACGCAGTATTTT

cdr3_length: 13
clone_size: NA
v_call: TRBV5-6
d_call: TRBD1
j_call: TRBJ2-6
cdr3_aa: CASGQGWANVLTF
cdr3_nt: TGTGCCAGCGGACAGGGCTGGGCCAACGTCCTGACTTTC

cdr3_length: 15
clone_size: NA
v_call: TRBV5-6
d_call: TRBD1
j_call: TRBJ1-1
cdr3_aa: CASSLGTGRNTEAFF
cdr3_nt: TGTGCCAGCAGCTTGGGGACAGGCCGGAACACTGAAGCTTTCTTT

cdr3_length: 19
clone_size: NA
v_call: TRBV3-1
d_call: TRBD2
j_call: TRBJ2-6
cdr3_aa: CASSQVPSGGPSGANVLTF
cdr3_nt: TGTGCCAGCAGCCAAGTCCCTAGCGGGGGGCCCTCCGGGGCCAACGTCCTGACTTTC

cdr3_length: 11
clone_size: NA
v_call: TRBV12-3/TRBV12-4
d_call: NA
j_call: TRBJ2-1
cdr3_aa: CASSFSSEQFF
cdr3_nt: TGTGCCAGCAGTTTCAGTAGTGAGCAGTTCTTC

cdr3_length: 15
clone_size: NA
v_call: TRBV2
d_call: TRBD2
j_call: TRBJ2-1
cdr3_aa: CASSNRTSSYNEQFF
cdr3_nt: TGTGCCAGCAGTAACAGGACTAGCTCCTACAATGAGCAGTTCTTC

cdr3_length: 17
clone_size: NA
v_call: TRBV7-2
d_call: NA
j_call: TRBJ1-2
cdr3_aa: CGCRSEGFGRLFYGYTF
cdr3_nt: TGTGGATGCCGCAGCGAGGGGTTCGGCCGGCTCTTCTATGGCTACACCTTC

cdr3_length: 13
clone_size: NA
v_call: TRBV7-2
d_call: NA
j_call: TRBJ1-5
cdr3_aa: CASSANRRQPQHF
cdr3_nt: TGTGCCAGCAGCGCCAATCGACGCCAGCCCCAGCATTTT

cdr3_length: 13
clone_size: NA
v_call: TRBV3-1
d_call: NA
j_call: TRBJ2-4
cdr3_aa: CASSHGDSNIQYF
cdr3_nt: TGTGCCAGCAGCCATGGGGACTCGAACATTCAGTACTTC

cdr3_length: 14
clone_size: NA
v_call: TRBV6-5
d_call: NA
j_call: TRBJ1-5
cdr3_aa: CASSPQEVDQPQHF
cdr3_nt: TGTGCCAGCAGCCCACAGGAGGTGGATCAGCCCCAGCATTTT

cdr3_length: 14
clone_size: NA
v_call: TRBV4-3
d_call: NA
j_call: TRBJ2-5
cdr3_aa: CASSQAGGEETQYF
cdr3_nt: TGCGCCAGCAGCCAAGCAGGAGGTGAGGAGACCCAGTACTTC

cdr3_length: 12
clone_size: few
v_call: TRBV6-5
d_call: NA
j_call: TRBJ1-1
cdr3_aa: CASSQGNTEAFF
cdr3_nt: TGTGCCAGCAGTCAGGGGAACACTGAAGCTTTCTTT

cdr3_length: 16
clone_size: NA
v_call: TRBV4-3
d_call: TRBD2
j_call: TRBJ2-1
cdr3_aa: CASSQDGTSVYNEQFF
cdr3_nt: TGCGCCAGCAGCCAAGATGGGACTAGCGTTTACAATGAGCAGTTCTTC

cdr3_length: 15
clone_size: NA
v_call: TRBV6-2/TRBV6-3
d_call: NA
j_call: TRBJ1-2
cdr3_aa: CASSYLAFGDYGYTF
cdr3_nt: TGTGCCAGCAGTTACCTCGCCTTCGGAGACTATGGCTACACCTTC

cdr3_length: 14
clone_size: NA
v_call: TRBV9
d_call: NA
j_call: TRBJ2-2
cdr3_aa: CASSVDPNTGELFF
cdr3_nt: TGTGCCAGCAGCGTAGATCCAAACACCGGGGAGCTGTTTTTT

cdr3_length: 16
clone_size: NA
v_call: TRBV27
d_call: TRBD1
j_call: TRBJ1-5
cdr3_aa: CASSSDREVSNQPQHF
cdr3_nt: TGTGCCAGCAGCTCAGACAGGGAGGTGAGCAATCAGCCCCAGCATTTT

cdr3_length: 15
clone_size: NA
v_call: TRBV24-1
d_call: NA
j_call: TRBJ2-4
cdr3_aa: CATSDARTGKNIQYF
cdr3_nt: TGTGCCACCAGTGACGCCCGGACGGGCAAAAACATTCAGTACTTC

cdr3_length: 13
clone_size: NA
v_call: TRBV27
d_call: NA
j_call: TRBJ2-1
cdr3_aa: CASSLIGVNEQFF
cdr3_nt: TGTGCCAGCAGTTTAATAGGGGTCAATGAGCAGTTCTTC

cdr3_length: 14
clone_size: NA
v_call: TRBV10-3
d_call: TRBD1
j_call: TRBJ2-7
cdr3_aa: CAISEGQGTNEQYF
cdr3_nt: TGTGCCATCAGTGAGGGACAGGGAACTAACGAGCAGTACTTC

cdr3_length: 14
clone_size: NA
v_call: TRBV20-1
d_call: NA
j_call: TRBJ1-2
cdr3_aa: CSARARTVSYGYTF
cdr3_nt: TGCAGTGCTAGAGCTCGGACAGTTTCCTATGGCTACACCTTC

cdr3_length: 13
clone_size: NA
v_call: TRBV12-3/TRBV12-4
d_call: TRBD1
j_call: TRBJ1-2
cdr3_aa: CASSSYRGPGYTF
cdr3_nt: TGTGCCAGCAGTTCATACAGGGGGCCTGGCTACACCTTC

cdr3_length: 12
clone_size: once
v_call: TRBV12-3/TRBV12-4
d_call: NA
j_call: TRBJ1-1
cdr3_aa: CASSWTGGEAFF
cdr3_nt: TGTGCCAGCAGTTGGACGGGCGGGGAAGCTTTCTTT

cdr3_length: 16
clone_size: NA
v_call: TRBV7-9
d_call: TRBD2
j_call: TRBJ2-7
cdr3_aa: CASSLASGLAGNEQYF
cdr3_nt: TGTGCCAGCAGCTTAGCCTCCGGACTAGCGGGAAATGAGCAGTACTTC

cdr3_length: 17
clone_size: NA
v_call: TRBV24-1
d_call: NA
j_call: TRBJ2-6
cdr3_aa: CATSDFGRDSGANVLTF
cdr3_nt: TGTGCCACCAGTGATTTTGGCAGGGATTCTGGGGCCAACGTCCTGACTTTC

cdr3_length: 14
clone_size: NA
v_call: TRBV19
d_call: NA
j_call: TRBJ2-1
cdr3_aa: CATLMGRGSNEQFF
cdr3_nt: TGTGCCACCCTAATGGGCAGGGGATCCAATGAGCAGTTCTTC

cdr3_length: 15
clone_size: NA
v_call: TRBV7-9
d_call: NA
j_call: TRBJ2-1
cdr3_aa: CASSPVGRGVDEQFF
cdr3_nt: TGTGCCAGCAGCCCGGTCGGCCGGGGCGTGGATGAGCAGTTCTTC

cdr3_length: 15
clone_size: NA
v_call: TRBV6-6
d_call: TRBD2
j_call: TRBJ2-3
cdr3_aa: CASSYAGGSVDTQYF
cdr3_nt: TGTGCCAGCAGTTACGCGGGGGGGAGTGTAGATACGCAGTATTTT

cdr3_length: 16
clone_size: NA
v_call: TRBV9
d_call: NA
j_call: TRBJ2-2
cdr3_aa: CASSVGLARNTGELFF
cdr3_nt: TGTGCCAGCAGCGTAGGTCTAGCGCGAAACACCGGGGAGCTGTTTTTT

cdr3_length: 15
clone_size: NA
v_call: TRBV7-9
d_call: NA
j_call: TRBJ1-3
cdr3_aa: CASSSTAPSGNTIYF
cdr3_nt: TGTGCCAGCAGCTCCACCGCACCCTCTGGAAACACCATATATTTT

cdr3_length: 16
clone_size: once
v_call: TRBV18
d_call: TRBD1
j_call: TRBJ2-3
cdr3_aa: CASSPLRDRSTDTQYF
cdr3_nt: TGTGCCAGCTCACCTTTAAGGGACAGGAGCACAGATACGCAGTATTTT

cdr3_length: 16
clone_size: NA
v_call: TRBV9
d_call: TRBD1
j_call: TRBJ2-3
cdr3_aa: CASSGTGGARTDTQYF
cdr3_nt: TGTGCCAGCAGCGGGACAGGGGGCGCTCGCACAGATACGCAGTATTTT

cdr3_length: 18
clone_size: NA
v_call: TRBV4-1
d_call: TRBD1
j_call: TRBJ2-2
cdr3_aa: CASSQDPDRGGSTGELFF
cdr3_nt: TGCGCCAGCAGCCAAGATCCGGACAGGGGGGGATCCACCGGGGAGCTGTTTTTT

cdr3_length: 16
clone_size: NA
v_call: TRBV12-3/TRBV12-4
d_call: NA
j_call: TRBJ2-1
cdr3_aa: CASSPDPRVLFNEQFF
cdr3_nt: TGTGCCAGCAGCCCGGACCCAAGGGTGCTCTTTAATGAGCAGTTCTTC

cdr3_length: 15
clone_size: NA
v_call: TRBV12-3/TRBV12-4
d_call: NA
j_call: TRBJ1-1
cdr3_aa: CASRPPTGTGTEAFF
cdr3_nt: TGTGCCAGCAGACCCCCTACAGGTACAGGTACTGAAGCTTTCTTT

cdr3_length: 17
clone_size: NA
v_call: TRBV6-2/TRBV6-3
d_call: NA
j_call: TRBJ2-3
cdr3_aa: CASSFLRMGGSADTQYF
cdr3_nt: TGTGCCAGCAGTTTCCTCCGTATGGGGGGCAGTGCAGATACGCAGTATTTT

cdr3_length: 13
clone_size: few
v_call: TRBV2
d_call: NA
j_call: TRBJ2-7
cdr3_aa: CASRDAEPYEQYF
cdr3_nt: TGTGCCAGCAGGGACGCAGAGCCCTACGAGCAGTACTTC

cdr3_length: 12
clone_size: NA
v_call: TRBV2
d_call: TRBD2
j_call: TRBJ2-1
cdr3_aa: CASGLAVDEQFF
cdr3_nt: TGTGCCAGTGGACTAGCGGTCGATGAGCAGTTCTTC

cdr3_length: 15
clone_size: once
v_call: TRBV27
d_call: TRBD1
j_call: TRBJ2-1
cdr3_aa: CASSSGTGGGYEQFF
cdr3_nt: TGTGCCAGCAGCTCCGGGACAGGGGGCGGGTATGAGCAGTTCTTC